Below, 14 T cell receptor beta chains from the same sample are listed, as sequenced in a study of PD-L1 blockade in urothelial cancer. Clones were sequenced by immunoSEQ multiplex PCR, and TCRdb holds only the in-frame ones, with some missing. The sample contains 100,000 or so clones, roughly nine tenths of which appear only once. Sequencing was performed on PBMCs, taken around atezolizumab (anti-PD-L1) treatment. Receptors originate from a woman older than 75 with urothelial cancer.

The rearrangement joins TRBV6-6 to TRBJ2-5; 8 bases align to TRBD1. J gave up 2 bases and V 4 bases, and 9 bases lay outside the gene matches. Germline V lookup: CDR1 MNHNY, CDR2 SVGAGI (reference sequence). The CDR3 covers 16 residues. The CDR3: CASSSKDRGIQETQYF. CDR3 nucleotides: TGTGCCAGCAGTTCGAAAGACAGGGGTATTCAAGAGACCCAGTACTTC.

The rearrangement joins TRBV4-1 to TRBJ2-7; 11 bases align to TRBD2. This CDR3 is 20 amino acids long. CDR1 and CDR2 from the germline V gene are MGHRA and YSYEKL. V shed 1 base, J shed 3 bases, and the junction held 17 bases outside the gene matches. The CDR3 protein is CASSQGSGLAGSLSNYEQYF. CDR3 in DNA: TGCGCCAGCAGCCAAGGATCCGGACTAGCGGGCTCCCTGTCCAACTACGAGCAGTACTTC.

The CDR3 DNA is TGTGCCAGCAGCAAAGGGACAACAGGGCGCAGCAATCAGCCCCAGCATTTT. Its translation: CASSKGTTGRSNQPQHF. The V and J genes are TRBV21-1 and TRBJ1-5; the table's D call of TRBD1 was not tested on the DNA. TRBV21-1 is recorded as a pseudogene. This CDR3 has 17 residues.

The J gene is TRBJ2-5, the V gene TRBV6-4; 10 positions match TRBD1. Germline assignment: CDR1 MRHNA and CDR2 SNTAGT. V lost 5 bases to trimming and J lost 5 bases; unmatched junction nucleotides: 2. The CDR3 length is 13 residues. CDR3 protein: CASSRDRGETQYF. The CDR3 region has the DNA TGTGCCAGCAGTAGGGACAGGGGTGAGACCCAGTACTTC.

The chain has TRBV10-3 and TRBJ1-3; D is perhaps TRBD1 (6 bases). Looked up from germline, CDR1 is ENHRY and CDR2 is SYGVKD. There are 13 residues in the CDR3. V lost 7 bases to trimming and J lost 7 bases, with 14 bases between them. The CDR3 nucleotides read TGTGCCATCACGGACAGCTGGAGTAACACCATATATTTT. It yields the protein CAITDSWSNTIYF.

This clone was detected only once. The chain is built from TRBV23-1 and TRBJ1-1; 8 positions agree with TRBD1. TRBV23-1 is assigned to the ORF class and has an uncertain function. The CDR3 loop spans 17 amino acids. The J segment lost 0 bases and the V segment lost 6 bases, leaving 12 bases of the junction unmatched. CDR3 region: CASSFRFRGPLNTEAFF. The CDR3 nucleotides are TGCGCCAGCAGCTTTAGATTCAGGGGGCCTTTGAACACTGAAGCTTTCTTT.

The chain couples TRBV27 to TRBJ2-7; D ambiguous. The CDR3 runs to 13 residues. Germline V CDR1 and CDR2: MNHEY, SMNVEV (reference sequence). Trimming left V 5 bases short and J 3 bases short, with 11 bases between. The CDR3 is CASSPARNYEQYF. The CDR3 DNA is TGTGCCAGCAGTCCTGCGCGGAACTACGAGCAGTACTTC.

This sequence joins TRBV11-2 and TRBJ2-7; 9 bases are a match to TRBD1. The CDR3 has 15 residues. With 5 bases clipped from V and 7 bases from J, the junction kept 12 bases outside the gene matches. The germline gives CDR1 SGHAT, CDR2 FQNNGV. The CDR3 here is CASSPGTGWRLEQYF. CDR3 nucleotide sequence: TGTGCCAGCAGCCCGGGGACAGGGTGGAGATTAGAGCAGTACTTC.

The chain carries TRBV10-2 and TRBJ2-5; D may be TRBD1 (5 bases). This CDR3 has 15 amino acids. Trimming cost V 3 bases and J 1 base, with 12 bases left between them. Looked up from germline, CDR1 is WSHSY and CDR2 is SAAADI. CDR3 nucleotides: TGCGCCAGCAGTGATGTGGCAGGGCTCCAAGAGACCCAGTACTTC. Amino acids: CASSDVAGLQETQYF.

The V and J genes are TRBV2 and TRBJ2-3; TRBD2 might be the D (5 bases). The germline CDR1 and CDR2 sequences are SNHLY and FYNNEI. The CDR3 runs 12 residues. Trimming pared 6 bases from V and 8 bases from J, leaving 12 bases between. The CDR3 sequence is CASSADLGTQYF. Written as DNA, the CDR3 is TGTGCCAGCAGCGCGGACTTAGGTACGCAGTATTTT.

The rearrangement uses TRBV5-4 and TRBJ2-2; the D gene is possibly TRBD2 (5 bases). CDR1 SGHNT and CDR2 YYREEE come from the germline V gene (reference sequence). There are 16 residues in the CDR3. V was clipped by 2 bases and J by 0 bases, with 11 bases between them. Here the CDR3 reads CASSFQAGANTGELFF. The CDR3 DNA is TGTGCCAGCAGCTTCCAGGCGGGCGCGAACACCGGGGAGCTGTTTTTT.

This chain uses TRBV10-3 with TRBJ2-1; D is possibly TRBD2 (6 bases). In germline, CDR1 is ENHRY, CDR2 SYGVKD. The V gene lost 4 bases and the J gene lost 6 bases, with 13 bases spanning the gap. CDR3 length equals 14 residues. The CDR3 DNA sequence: TGTGCCATCAGTGCGCGACTAGATGTCAATGAGCAGTTCTTC. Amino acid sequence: CAISARLDVNEQFF.

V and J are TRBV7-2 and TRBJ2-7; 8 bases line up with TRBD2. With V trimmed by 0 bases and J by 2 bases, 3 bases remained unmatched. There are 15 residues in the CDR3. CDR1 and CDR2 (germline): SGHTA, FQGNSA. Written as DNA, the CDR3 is TGTGCCAGCAGCTTAGCCAGCGGGAGTACCTACGAGCAGTACTTC. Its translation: CASSLASGSTYEQYF. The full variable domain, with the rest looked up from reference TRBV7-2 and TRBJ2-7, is GAGVSQSPSNKVTEKGKDVELRCDPISGHTALYWYRQSLGQGLEFLIYFQGNSAPDKSGLPSDRFSAERTGGSVSTLTIQRTQQEDSAVYLCASSLASGSTYEQYFGPGTRLTVT.

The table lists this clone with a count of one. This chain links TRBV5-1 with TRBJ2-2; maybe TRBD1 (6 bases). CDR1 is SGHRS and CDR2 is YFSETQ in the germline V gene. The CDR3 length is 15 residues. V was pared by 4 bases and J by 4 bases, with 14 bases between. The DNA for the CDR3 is TGCGCCAGCAGCCTTCGACAGGACGGCACCGGGGAGCTGTTTTTT. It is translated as CASSLRQDGTGELFF. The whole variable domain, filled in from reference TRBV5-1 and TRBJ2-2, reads KAGVTQTPRYLIKTRGQQVTLSCSPISGHRSVSWYQQTPGQGLQFLFEYFSETQRNKGNFPGRFSGRQFSNSRSEMNVSTLELGDSALYLCASSLRQDGTGELFFGEGSRLTVL.